This T cell receptor beta chain was observed in a study of identical twins. To note about this clonotype: What it binds is not known.

Study-level results: Memory repertoires showed no such pattern, whereas abundant cord blood beta clonotypes carried fewer insertions. Low generation-probability sequences were in excess among twin-shared out-of-frame alpha sequences.

Trimming took 0 bases from V and 8 from J, leaving 8 bases between them. Germline V gene sequence: CDR1 LNHNV, CDR2 YYDKDF (reference sequence). This CDR3 region has 13 residues. It was template switching that added a universal primer site, and there were unique molecular identifiers on the cDNA. MiXCR, applied by TCRdb to the 5' RACE reads, yields one record per CDR3 protein. The sample has around 480,000 distinct CDR3 sequences, approximately 15% seen once. These data were likewise used in another study, on yellow fever vaccine responses in identical twins.

This chain connects TRBV15 to TRBJ2-1, with D unclear. The sequencing input was CD4+ T cells sorted from blood. The source of this sequence is a woman in her late teens or twenties in good health. CDR3 sequence reads: CATSRDRVDEQFF. DNA of the CDR3: TGTGCCACCAGCAGAGATAGAGTCGATGAGCAGTTCTTC.